This T cell receptor beta chain was obtained from a study of CD8+CD57+ T cells in acquired aplastic anemia. Study overall: The DNA of sorted CD4+ and CD8+ cells averaged roughly 3 ug.

Previously, flow cytometry had revealed CD8+CD57+ cell expansion in the patients chosen for sequencing. Template material for TCR beta VDJ and CDR3 profiling consisted of genomic DNA. Each CDR3 protein gets one entry after TCRdb re-called the reads with MiXCR. The data contain 75,000 to 80,000 distinct CDR3 sequences, 70% of them singletons. What was sequenced was sorted CD4+, CD8+, or CD8+CD57+ T cells (not recorded which) from PBMCs. The receptor was isolated from a human donor with aplastic anemia.

The chain's CDR3 is CASSLGAGELFF. The CDR3 DNA is TGTGCCAGCAGCTTAGGGGCGGGGGAGCTGTTTTTT. This sequence joins TRBV7-2 and TRBJ2-2; D is unresolved. V gave up 1 base and J gave up 8 bases, with 5 bases separating them. CDR3 size: 12 residues. CDR1 and CDR2 from the germline V gene are SGHTA and FQGNSA.